This T cell receptor beta chain was sequenced in a study of blood T cell repertoires in COVID-19 (dated by TCRdb to about 2020). At the level of the whole study: The collaborator samples originated in the United States, Italy and Spain and spanned the acute and convalescent phases of COVID-19. The dataset comprised deeply sampled blood TCRbeta repertoires from subjects exposed to, actively infected with, or recovered from COVID-19. The samples were drawn from two sources: the first 160 participants of the ongoing ImmuneRACE study, and 950 to 1,500 subjects contributed by 6 global collaborators. Nearly every sample came with metadata listing a de-identified subject ID, COVID-19 status, age in years and sex. The repertoires were made available in a free public database intended to serve as a resource for research on the immune response to SARS-CoV-2. The prospective study material was composed of cDNA or gDNA derived from T cells, B-cell-depleted T cells, or PBMCs. Where available, HLA class I and class II types were taken from metadata supplied by the sample provider and were not determined by assay-based typing. The paper's findings and limits, for the study overall: The amount of clinical and demographic metadata varied by source and participant and was provided uncurated.

A note on this clone: Which antigen it targets is not known. No clone much larger than this one lies a single base away; base qualities are absent.

In Seattle, one collaborating source enrolled patients while the infection was active and tracked those patients longitudinally over the course of disease. The collaborating institutions used their own protocols to collect whole blood in K2EDTA tubes. For TCRbeta analysis, collaborator samples were shipped as frozen whole blood, as isolated PBMCs, or as DNA extracted from either sample type. Compared with germline, V lacks 3 bases and J lacks 9 bases; bases without a gene match: 9. The germline V gene yields MNHEY for CDR1 and SVGAGI for CDR2. From cysteine to phenylalanine, the CDR3 is 16 amino acids long. The kept DNA is CDR3 alone, 48 bases in frame from the first base. TCRbeta CDR3 regions were amplified from genomic DNA by means of the immunoSEQ Assay, a bias-controlled multiplex PCR. The authors' analysis ran thus. The number of nucleated cells in each sample was estimated from the amplification of reference gene primers within the assay. To quantify the absolute abundance of each unique TCRbeta CDR3 rearrangement, sequence reads were collapsed and filtered. For each sample, productive Simpson clonality was calculated as the square root of Simpson's diversity index over productive rearrangements. TCRdb carries this immuneACCESS record with in-frame sequences only. Its versions omit some clonotypes, under half of them owing to an unresolved V gene in the studies checked, with the rest unexplained. The V and J calls and clone size were taken over from that table, and D and trimming were inferred from the DNA. This sample has approximately 200,000 clones in its table, and about 90% of those were observed once. Of the sample, 2% to 3% falls within the top ten clones.

The source of this sequence is a young man with COVID-19, enrolled during active disease. The chain employs TRBV6-5 and TRBJ2-1; 12 bases in between match TRBD1. Source material: peripheral blood. The CDR3 amino acid sequence is: CASSYLGTGGRGEQFF. The DNA sequence is given as TGTGCCAGCAGTTATCTAGGGACAGGGGGCAGAGGTGAGCAGTTCTTC.